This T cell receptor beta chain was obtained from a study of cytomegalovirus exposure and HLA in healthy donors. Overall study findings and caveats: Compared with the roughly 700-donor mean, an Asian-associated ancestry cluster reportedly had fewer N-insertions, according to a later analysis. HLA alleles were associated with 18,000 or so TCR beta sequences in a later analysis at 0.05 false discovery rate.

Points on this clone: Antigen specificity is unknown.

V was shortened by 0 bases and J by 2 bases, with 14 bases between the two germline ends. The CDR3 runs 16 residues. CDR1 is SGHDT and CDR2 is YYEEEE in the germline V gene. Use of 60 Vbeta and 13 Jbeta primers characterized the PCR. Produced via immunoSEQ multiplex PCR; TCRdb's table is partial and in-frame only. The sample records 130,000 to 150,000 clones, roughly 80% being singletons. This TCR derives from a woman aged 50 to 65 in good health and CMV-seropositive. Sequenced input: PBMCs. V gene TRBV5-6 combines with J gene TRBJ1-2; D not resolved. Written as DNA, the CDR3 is TGTGCCAGCAGCTTGGCAGTTTGGGAGGGAAACTATGGCTACACCTTC. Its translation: CASSLAVWEGNYGYTF.